The clone carrying this T cell receptor beta chain was detected once. No antigen is known for it. This specimen comes from a study of T cell responses to AZD1222 COVID-19 vaccine. The study's findings and limits: Among spike-specific TCRs, nearly half reportedly target unmutated variant regions. Clonal diversity was possibly underestimated, and white British individuals and females predominated among donors.

Germline CDR1 is SNHLY and CDR2 is FYNNEI. V was cut by 6 bases and J by 5 bases, with 23 bases left in between. The CDR3 sequence is 17 residues long. Using immunoSEQ multiplex PCR, the repertoire was profiled, and TCRdb retains in-frame clones only, with some absent. The table shows about 120,000 clones, with nearly 90% occurring only once. The sequence was collected from an adult in good health. The source material was peripheral blood, sampled on day 0 of AZD1222 vaccination. This chain uses TRBV2 with TRBJ2-4; D possibly corresponds to TRBD2 (6 bases). The CDR3 DNA reads TGTGCCAGCAGCCAAGGGGCCGGGGGTACGTTCGAAAACATTCAGTACTTC. Translated: CASSQGAGGTFENIQYF.